Shown below are 14 T cell receptor beta chains from a single sample sequenced in a study of shared clonotypes between healthy human individuals. Produced via immunoSEQ multiplex PCR; TCRdb's table is partial and in-frame only. The sample consists of 2,500,000 or so clones, 93% of them appearing once. Sequenced material: naive CD4+ T cells from PBMCs. Subset denoted: CD45RA+ positively selected. The receptors here all came from a man aged 18-30 years in good health. Some clones in this sample may be carry-over from other donors' samples.

The rearrangement uses TRBV14 and TRBJ1-1; no firm D call. In germline, CDR1 is SGHDN, CDR2 FVKESK. V lost 0 bases and J 0 bases, leaving 11 bases between the germline ends. CDR3 length equals 16 residues. CDR3 in amino acids: CASSQDSGQVNTEAFF. The DNA of the CDR3 is TGTGCCAGCAGCCAAGATAGCGGGCAGGTGAACACTGAAGCTTTCTTT.

The J gene is TRBJ2-2, the V gene TRBV18; 7 bases are shared with TRBD2. With 1 base clipped from V and 1 base from J, the junction kept 3 bases outside the gene matches. The CDR3 runs 16 residues. The germline CDR1 and CDR2 sequences are KGHSH and LQKENI. DNA of the CDR3: TGTGCCAGCTCACCACGGCCGGGGGGGAACACCGGGGAGCTGTTTTTT. It is translated as CASSPRPGGNTGELFF.

The chain employs TRBV6-6 and TRBJ2-5; weak D call: TRBD2 (6 bases). V was trimmed by 2 bases and J by 1 base, leaving 11 bases between them. Germline CDR1 is MNHNY and CDR2 is SVGAGI (reference sequence). This CDR3 is built from 15 residues. In DNA form, the CDR3 reads TGTGCCAGCAGTTACCCCCGCGGGACCCAAGAGACCCAGTACTTC. The encoded protein is CASSYPRGTQETQYF.

This clone was counted a few times. The same CDR3 is also encoded by other DNA sequences in this sample. J is TRBJ1-5 and V is TRBV19; TRBD1 matches 8 bases. The CDR3 extends over 13 amino acids. Germline trimming cut 8 bases from V and 4 bases from J; bases unmatched to any gene: 4. Germline CDR1 reads LNHDA; CDR2 reads SQIVND (reference sequence). The CDR3 loop is CASHRGRNQPQHF. The CDR3 DNA reads TGTGCCAGTCACAGGGGGAGAAATCAGCCCCAGCATTTT.

This chain links TRBV18 with TRBJ1-3; D not certain. V shed 3 bases and J shed 1 base, with 13 bases lying between them. Germline CDR1 and CDR2: KGHSH and LQKENI. The CDR3 extends over 16 amino acids. The CDR3 DNA reads as TGTGCCAGCTCACCTAACAGTTGGGAATCTGGAAACACCATATATTTT. Encoded protein: CASSPNSWESGNTIYF. The complete variable domain, with remaining parts taken from reference TRBV18 and TRBJ1-3, reads NAGVMQNPRHLVRRRGQEARLRCSPMKGHSHVYWYRQLPEEGLKFMVYLQKENIIDESGMPKERFSAEFPKEGPSILRIQQVVRGDSAAYFCASSPNSWESGNTIYFGEGSWLTVV.

This chain connects TRBV7-7 to TRBJ2-1; TRBD1 matches 7 bases. This CDR3 has 14 residues. J lost 9 bases, V lost 4 bases, and 9 bases had no gene match. The germline V gene has CDR1 SSHAT and CDR2 FNYEAQ (reference sequence). The CDR3 reads CASSSQLGQIEQFF. CDR3 bases: TGTGCCAGCAGCTCACAACTGGGACAGATTGAGCAGTTCTTC.

The chain links TRBV4-3 to TRBJ2-2; the D is unclear. With 7 bases removed from V and 5 bases from J, the gap between germline ends came to 14 bases. CDR1 is LGHNA, CDR2 YSLEER, per germline. The CDR3 is 14 amino acids. The chain's CDR3 is CASTTDLRTGELFF. Here the CDR3 DNA reads TGCGCCAGCACCACCGATCTCAGGACCGGGGAGCTGTTTTTT.

The chain couples TRBV19 to TRBJ2-1; D is ambiguous. CDR1 is LNHDA, CDR2 SQIVND, per germline (reference sequence). The CDR3 has 16 residues. V lost 5 bases and J 0 bases, leaving 14 bases between the germline ends. The CDR3 region has the DNA TGTGCCAGTAGTCCGAGAAGGGCGAGCTCCTACAATGAGCAGTTCTTC. Its translation is CASSPRRASSYNEQFF.

The rearrangement uses TRBV5-4 and TRBJ2-3; 12 positions match TRBD2. With V trimmed by 4 bases and J by 4 bases, 7 bases remained unmatched. Per the germline V gene, CDR1 is SGHNT and CDR2 is YYREEE (reference sequence). The CDR3 covers 16 residues. As DNA, the CDR3 is TGTGCCAGCAGCATCCCTAGCGGGAGGGCCTCAGATACGCAGTATTTT. Its protein product is CASSIPSGRASDTQYF.

This sequence joins TRBV19 and TRBJ1-4; 10 bases agree with TRBD1. The trim removed 6 bases at V and 0 bases at J, leaving 10 bases unmatched. Looked up from germline, CDR1 is LNHDA and CDR2 is SQIVND (reference sequence). The CDR3 has 18 amino acids. The CDR3 loop reads CASSLTGQGETTNEKLFF. CDR3 nucleotide sequence: TGTGCCAGTAGCTTAACAGGACAGGGGGAGACAACTAATGAAAAACTGTTTTTT.

Comments on this clone: The same CDR3 can be traced to other DNA sequences in this sample. The genes are TRBV5-1 and TRBJ2-7, with 13 bases fitting TRBD2. Germline V lookup: CDR1 SGHRS, CDR2 YFSETQ. J lost 4 bases, V lost 5 bases, and 3 bases had no gene match. This CDR3 spans 14 amino acids. CDR3 sequence (DNA): TGCGCCAGCAGTCTGACTAGCGGGAGGTACGAGCAGTACTTC. Its translation: CASSLTSGRYEQYF.

The genes are TRBV7-3 and TRBJ2-2; 7 nucleotides align to TRBD1. Per germline, CDR1 SGHTA and CDR2 FQGTGA. Trimming cost V 5 bases and J 0 bases; bases outside gene matches: 3. CDR3 size: 15 residues. CDR3: CASSTRGSNTGELFF. CDR3 DNA: TGTGCCAGCAGCACCAGGGGGTCGAACACCGGGGAGCTGTTTTTT. Filled out from reference TRBV7-3 and TRBJ2-2, the complete variable domain reads GAGVSQTPSNKVTEKGKYVELRCDPISGHTALYWYRQSLGQGPEFLIYFQGTGAADDSGLPNDRFFAVRPEGSVSTLKIQRTERGDSAVYLCASSTRGSNTGELFFGEGSRLTVL.

The V and J genes are TRBV7-8 and TRBJ2-1; D tentatively fits TRBD1 or TRBD2 (5 bases each). The germline V and J ends were trimmed by 3 bases and 5 bases, with 23 bases remaining between them. CDR1 is SGHVS, CDR2 FQNEAQ, per germline. CDR3 length: 18 amino acids. For the CDR3, the DNA is TGTGCCAGCAGCTTGATATTGGGTCGGCAGGGAGATGACAATGAGCAGTTCTTC. Its translation is CASSLILGRQGDDNEQFF.

V is TRBV28 and J is TRBJ2-7, with TRBD1 matching 7 bases. This CDR3 has 14 residues. Germline CDR1 reads MDHEN; CDR2 reads SYDVKM. The V and J ends lost 6 bases and 1 base, in that order; junction bases with no gene match: 6. The CDR3 region is CASRRTGESYEQYF. CDR3 nucleotides: TGTGCCAGCAGACGGACAGGTGAATCCTACGAGCAGTACTTC. Supplemented by reference TRBV28 and TRBJ2-7, the full variable domain reads DVKVTQSSRYLVKRTGEKVFLECVQDMDHENMFWYRQDPGLGLRLIYFSYDVKMKEKGDIPEGYSVSREKKERFSLILESASTNQTSMYLCASRRTGESYEQYFGPGTRLTVT.